The 28 T cell receptor beta chains below come from one sample, sequenced in a study of human T cells and chemical hapten exposure. TCRdb passed the RACE reads through MiXCR, listing each CDR3 protein once. In the table there are tens of thousands of distinct CDR3 sequences, 6.7% of which are singletons. Time point meaning: pre-sensitization, week 0. Stated treatment: therapeutic diphenylcyclopropenone sensitization with weekly scalp DPC. The source material was whole blood, sampled in connection with sensitization to the hapten diphenylcyclopropenone (DPC). These receptors were obtained from a woman aged 25-40 years with alopecia areata. Some clones in this sample may be carry-over from other donors' samples.

This clonotype was recorded at least ten times. The chain employs TRBV2 and TRBJ1-5; D gene ambiguous. The germline V gene has CDR1 SNHLY and CDR2 FYNNEI. V was pared by 6 bases and J by 0 bases, with 12 bases between. The CDR3 length is 15 residues. CDR3 coding DNA: TGTGCCAGCAGAACGGACGGCTATAGCAATCAGCCCCAGCATTTT. Translated, it gives CASRTDGYSNQPQHF.

On this clonotype: A much larger clonotype is one base distant, so this may be a read error. The chain recombines TRBV20-1 with TRBJ2-3, with D possibly being TRBD1 (7 bases). V lost 0 bases and J 2 bases, leaving 18 bases between the germline ends. In germline, CDR1 is DFQATT, CDR2 SNEGSKA (reference sequence). The CDR3 covers 17 residues. CDR3 nucleotide sequence: TGCAGTGCTAGAGATCACCGACAGGGAGGAAACACAGATACGCAGTATTTT. This gives the protein CSARDHRQGGNTDTQYF.

This sequence joins TRBV13 and TRBJ2-2, with 11 bases lining up with TRBD2. CDR3 length: 17 residues. V lost 5 bases to trimming and J lost 6 bases; unmatched junction nucleotides: 11. Per the germline V gene, CDR1 is PRHDT and CDR2 is FYEKMQ (reference sequence). CDR3 sequence: CASSEGLAGGAAGELFF. CDR3 in DNA: TGTGCCAGCAGCGAGGGCCTAGCGGGGGGCGCAGCCGGGGAGCTGTTTTTT.

This clonotype was detected only a few times. This sequence joins TRBV11-2 and TRBJ1-4, with D possibly being TRBD1 (5 bases). This CDR3 has 14 amino acids. The ends were cut back, 5 bases at V and 5 bases at J, with 12 bases in the middle. Germline CDR1 is SGHAT and CDR2 is FQNNGV. CDR3 in DNA: TGTGCCAGCAGCCCACAGGCGCTAAATGAAAAACTGTTTTTT. Residues: CASSPQALNEKLFF.

This clonotype was counted ten times or more. The chain employs TRBV6-4 and TRBJ2-2; D not resolved. The length of the CDR3 is 14 residues. Looked up from germline, CDR1 is MRHNA and CDR2 is SNTAGT. V dropped 0 bases and J dropped 3 bases, with 5 bases sitting between them. Written as DNA, the CDR3 is TGTGCCAGCAGTGACTCTCAGGACACCGGGGAGCTGTTTTTT. Translating gives CASSDSQDTGELFF.

This clonotype was observed many times. The V gene is TRBV5-6, the J gene TRBJ2-3, with a possible D match to TRBD2 (6 bases). From germline, CDR1 is SGHDT and CDR2 YYEEEE. The CDR3 has 14 residues. Trimming took 4 bases from V and 1 from J, leaving 10 bases between them. The CDR3 coding sequence is TGTGCCAGCAGCCTGGGACTGGGCACAGATACGCAGTATTTT. Amino acids: CASSLGLGTDTQYF.

In this sample, this clonotype turned up many times. J is TRBJ1-6 and V is TRBV7-2; no clear D. V was pared by 5 bases and J by 7 bases, with 12 bases between. Germline loops: CDR1 SGHTA, CDR2 FQGNSA. The CDR3 has 14 amino acids. CDR3 in amino acids: CASSLVRMNSPLHF. In DNA form, the CDR3 reads TGTGCCAGCAGCCTAGTACGTATGAATTCACCCCTCCACTTT.

This clonotype was seen at least ten times. CDR3 sequence (DNA): TGTGCCAGCGGGACAGGGAACACCGGGGAGCTGTTTTTT. As protein: CASGTGNTGELFF. The chain uses TRBV2 and TRBJ2-2, with 8 bases that match TRBD1. The ends lost 8 bases at V and 1 base at J; junction bases unmatched: 0. Germline loops: CDR1 SNHLY, CDR2 FYNNEI. This CDR3 spans 13 amino acids.

In this sample, this clonotype turned up a few times. This chain connects TRBV7-6 to TRBJ1-1; 9 bases are a match to TRBD1. The CDR3 runs 14 residues. V gave up 1 base and J gave up 6 bases; unmatched junction bases: 3. Germline V gene lookup returns CDR1 SGHVS and CDR2 FNYEAQ. The CDR3 sequence: CASSLGTGVPEAFF. Here the CDR3 DNA reads TGTGCCAGCAGCTTAGGGACAGGGGTTCCTGAAGCTTTCTTT.

This clonotype was recorded many times. The chain joins TRBV20-1 to TRBJ2-3, with 13 bases aligning to TRBD2. V trimming: 6 bases; J trimming: 0 bases; junction bases outside the gene matches: 3. The germline V gene encodes CDR1 DFQATT and CDR2 SNEGSKA (reference sequence). CDR3 size: 15 residues. CDR3 sequence: CSALTSGGSTDTQYF. The CDR3 coding sequence is TGCAGTGCCTTGACTAGCGGGGGGAGCACAGATACGCAGTATTTT.

This clonotype has a count of ten or more. The chain employs TRBV2 and TRBJ2-7; 10 bases align to TRBD1. Germline CDR1 and CDR2: SNHLY and FYNNEI. The trim removed 4 bases at V and 3 bases at J, leaving 3 bases unmatched. The CDR3 covers 14 residues. CDR3 in DNA: TGTGCCAGCAGTGCGGACAGGGGGGACTACGAGCAGTACTTC. It is translated as CASSADRGDYEQYF.

Many counts were recorded for this clonotype. The chain has TRBV7-9 and TRBJ1-2; 10 bases agree with TRBD1. V shed 1 base, J shed 7 bases, and the junction held 3 bases outside the gene matches. This CDR3 has 14 amino acids. The V gene's germline CDR1 is SEHNR and CDR2 FQNEAQ (reference sequence). CDR3 nucleotides: TGTGCCAGCAGCTTAGTTGGGACAGGGGCTGGCTACACCTTC. Its translation: CASSLVGTGAGYTF.

The CDR3 loop is CASSLRPRAMNTEAFF. The CDR3 DNA sequence: TGTGCCAGCAGCTTACGCCCTCGGGCCATGAACACTGAAGCTTTCTTT. V is TRBV7-9 and J is TRBJ1-1; the D is unclear. Germline CDR1 reads SEHNR; CDR2 reads FQNEAQ (reference sequence). This CDR3 spans 16 amino acids. With 2 bases removed from V and 0 bases from J, the gap between germline ends came to 13 bases.

This clonotype was picked up many times. The chain uses TRBV29-1 and TRBJ2-4; maybe TRBD2 (6 bases). Germline V gene sequence: CDR1 SQVTM, CDR2 ANQGSEA. The V and J ends lost 3 bases and 3 bases respectively, with 15 bases between them. The CDR3 contains 15 residues. The CDR3 nucleotides read TGCAGCGTTGACCGGGGGTATGAGGGCAAAAACATTCAGTACTTC. Translation gives CSVDRGYEGKNIQYF.

This clonotype was recorded a few times. This chain's CDR3 is CAWSWRRGRYEQYF. The CDR3 DNA reads as TGTGCCTGGAGTTGGCGTAGGGGCCGCTACGAGCAGTACTTC. This chain uses TRBV30 with TRBJ2-7, with a weak D call TRBD1 (5 bases). Germline V lookup: CDR1 GTSNPN, CDR2 SVGIG (reference sequence). Trimming stripped 2 bases from V and 3 bases from J, with 14 bases between. The CDR3 has 14 residues.

There are many counts of this clonotype. The chain links TRBV12-3 or TRBV12-4 to TRBJ1-1; possible D gene TRBD1, 5 bases. The V end was cut by 5 bases, the J end by 6 bases, with 13 bases between. The CDR3 has 13 residues. The CDR3 DNA sequence: TGTGCCAGCAGTCAGGGACCAGCCTCTGAAGCTTTCTTT. As protein: CASSQGPASEAFF.

This clonotype was observed at least ten times. The rearrangement links TRBV7-2 to TRBJ2-3, with D possibly matching TRBD2 (6 bases). Germline V gives CDR1 SGHTA, CDR2 FQGNSA. The CDR3 consists of 17 residues. Trimming left V 4 bases short and J 0 bases short, with 17 bases between. The CDR3 is CASSSSLARASTDTQYF. DNA for the CDR3: TGTGCCAGCAGCTCGTCTCTAGCGCGGGCTAGCACAGATACGCAGTATTTT.

The table lists this clonotype with a few counts. Mismatch with germline at one junction end may stem from a read error. The chain uses TRBV19 and TRBJ1-5; TRBD1 is a possible D gene (5 bases). This CDR3 region has 14 residues. The germline gives CDR1 LNHDA, CDR2 SQIVND (reference sequence). The CDR3 reads CASRIDSVNQPQHF. The CDR3 DNA sequence: TGTGCCAGTAGAATAGACAGCGTTAATCAGCCCCAGCATTTT.

This clonotype has a handful of counts. The chain joins TRBV7-2 to TRBJ2-2; no firm D call. CDR3 size: 16 residues. Deletions cut 7 bases from V and 0 bases from J, with 15 bases between. Germline loops: CDR1 SGHTA, CDR2 FQGNSA. The DNA of the CDR3 is TGTGCCAGCACCCACTATACCCGTTCGAACACCGGGGAGCTGTTTTTT. Its protein is CASTHYTRSNTGELFF.

This clonotype was picked up many times. The chain couples TRBV7-3 to TRBJ2-3; D is possibly TRBD1 or TRBD2 (5 bases each). V was shortened by 5 bases and J by 6 bases, with 18 bases between the two germline ends. Germline CDR1 is SGHTA and CDR2 is FQGTGA. This CDR3 has 15 residues. The chain's CDR3 is CASSPDGLAGDTQYF. The CDR3 coding sequence is TGTGCCAGCAGCCCCGACGGTCTAGCAGGGGATACGCAGTATTTT.

This clonotype was seen a handful of times. The chain carries TRBV5-4 and TRBJ2-1; 9 bases are shared with TRBD1. The germline CDR1 and CDR2 sequences are SGHNT and YYREEE (reference sequence). CDR3 length: 15 residues. After removal of 0 bases from V and 4 bases from J, the junction contained 2 bases not matched to a gene. Here the CDR3 reads CASSLAGQGYNEQFF. The CDR3 DNA reads TGTGCCAGCAGCTTGGCGGGACAGGGATACAATGAGCAGTTCTTC.

This chain uses TRBV20-1 with TRBJ1-1; D remains ambiguous. Germline values: CDR1 DFQATT, CDR2 SNEGSKA (reference sequence). Deletions cut 3 bases from V and 5 bases from J, with 10 bases between. The CDR3 loop spans 12 amino acids. Written as DNA, the CDR3 is TGCAGTGCTAGCCGCACAGAAACTGAAGCTTTCTTT. Translated, it gives CSASRTETEAFF.

This clonotype was recorded at least ten times. The rearrangement links TRBV18 to TRBJ2-6, with TRBD1 matching 7 bases. Germline V CDR1 and CDR2: KGHSH, LQKENI. V shed 2 bases and J 0 bases; nucleotides not matched to a gene: 4. The CDR3 is made up of 17 amino acids. In DNA form, the CDR3 reads TGTGCCAGCTCACCAACAGGGGTTGGCTCTGGGGCCAACGTCCTGACTTTC. This codes for CASSPTGVGSGANVLTF.

In this sample, this clonotype turned up many times. The rearrangement links TRBV5-1 to TRBJ1-1, with TRBD1 matching over 7 bases. The CDR3 runs to 16 residues. Unmatched junction bases numbered 10, after V lost 1 base and J lost 4 bases. The germline V gene has CDR1 SGHRS and CDR2 YFSETQ. CDR3 DNA: TGCGCCAGCAGCTTGCGGACAGGAGGGTTGGGCACTGAAGCTTTCTTT. Its protein is CASSLRTGGLGTEAFF.

There are many counts of this clonotype. This sequence joins TRBV2 and TRBJ2-1, with 12 bases fitting TRBD1. This CDR3 is built from 15 residues. With 8 bases clipped from V and 9 bases from J, the junction kept 11 bases outside the gene matches. Germline V lookup: CDR1 SNHLY, CDR2 FYNNEI. CDR3 protein: CASAGQGAPPSEQFF. CDR3 bases: TGTGCCAGCGCGGGACAGGGGGCACCTCCAAGTGAGCAGTTCTTC.

This clonotype was observed many times. The chain joins TRBV10-3 to TRBJ1-1; 7 bases align to TRBD1. The V segment lost 6 bases and the J segment 8 bases; nucleotides outside the gene matches: 3. Germline V gene data show CDR1 as ENHRY and CDR2 as SYGVKD. The CDR3 loop spans 11 amino acids. The CDR3 region has the DNA TGTGCCATCAGCAGGGACAGCGAAGCTTTCTTT. As protein: CAISRDSEAFF.

This clonotype showed up just a few times. V and J are TRBV7-6 and TRBJ2-2; perhaps TRBD2 as D (6 bases). V lost 5 bases and J 8 bases, leaving 21 bases between the germline ends. Germline V gene lookup returns CDR1 SGHVS and CDR2 FNYEAQ. The CDR3 covers 16 residues. This CDR3 reads CASSPTPGVSSGELFF. The CDR3 coding sequence is TGTGCCAGCAGCCCGACTCCGGGGGTTAGTTCTGGGGAGCTGTTTTTT.

Only a few counts were recorded for this clonotype. V is TRBV20-1 and J is TRBJ1-2; the D gene is possibly TRBD1 (6 bases). V lost 6 bases and J 5 bases, leaving 19 bases between the germline ends. The CDR3 totals 14 residues. The germline gives CDR1 DFQATT, CDR2 SNEGSKA (reference sequence). CDR3 nucleotide sequence: TGCAGTGCCCAACCCGTTCAGGGGCTTTATGGCTACACCTTC. Protein sequence: CSAQPVQGLYGYTF.